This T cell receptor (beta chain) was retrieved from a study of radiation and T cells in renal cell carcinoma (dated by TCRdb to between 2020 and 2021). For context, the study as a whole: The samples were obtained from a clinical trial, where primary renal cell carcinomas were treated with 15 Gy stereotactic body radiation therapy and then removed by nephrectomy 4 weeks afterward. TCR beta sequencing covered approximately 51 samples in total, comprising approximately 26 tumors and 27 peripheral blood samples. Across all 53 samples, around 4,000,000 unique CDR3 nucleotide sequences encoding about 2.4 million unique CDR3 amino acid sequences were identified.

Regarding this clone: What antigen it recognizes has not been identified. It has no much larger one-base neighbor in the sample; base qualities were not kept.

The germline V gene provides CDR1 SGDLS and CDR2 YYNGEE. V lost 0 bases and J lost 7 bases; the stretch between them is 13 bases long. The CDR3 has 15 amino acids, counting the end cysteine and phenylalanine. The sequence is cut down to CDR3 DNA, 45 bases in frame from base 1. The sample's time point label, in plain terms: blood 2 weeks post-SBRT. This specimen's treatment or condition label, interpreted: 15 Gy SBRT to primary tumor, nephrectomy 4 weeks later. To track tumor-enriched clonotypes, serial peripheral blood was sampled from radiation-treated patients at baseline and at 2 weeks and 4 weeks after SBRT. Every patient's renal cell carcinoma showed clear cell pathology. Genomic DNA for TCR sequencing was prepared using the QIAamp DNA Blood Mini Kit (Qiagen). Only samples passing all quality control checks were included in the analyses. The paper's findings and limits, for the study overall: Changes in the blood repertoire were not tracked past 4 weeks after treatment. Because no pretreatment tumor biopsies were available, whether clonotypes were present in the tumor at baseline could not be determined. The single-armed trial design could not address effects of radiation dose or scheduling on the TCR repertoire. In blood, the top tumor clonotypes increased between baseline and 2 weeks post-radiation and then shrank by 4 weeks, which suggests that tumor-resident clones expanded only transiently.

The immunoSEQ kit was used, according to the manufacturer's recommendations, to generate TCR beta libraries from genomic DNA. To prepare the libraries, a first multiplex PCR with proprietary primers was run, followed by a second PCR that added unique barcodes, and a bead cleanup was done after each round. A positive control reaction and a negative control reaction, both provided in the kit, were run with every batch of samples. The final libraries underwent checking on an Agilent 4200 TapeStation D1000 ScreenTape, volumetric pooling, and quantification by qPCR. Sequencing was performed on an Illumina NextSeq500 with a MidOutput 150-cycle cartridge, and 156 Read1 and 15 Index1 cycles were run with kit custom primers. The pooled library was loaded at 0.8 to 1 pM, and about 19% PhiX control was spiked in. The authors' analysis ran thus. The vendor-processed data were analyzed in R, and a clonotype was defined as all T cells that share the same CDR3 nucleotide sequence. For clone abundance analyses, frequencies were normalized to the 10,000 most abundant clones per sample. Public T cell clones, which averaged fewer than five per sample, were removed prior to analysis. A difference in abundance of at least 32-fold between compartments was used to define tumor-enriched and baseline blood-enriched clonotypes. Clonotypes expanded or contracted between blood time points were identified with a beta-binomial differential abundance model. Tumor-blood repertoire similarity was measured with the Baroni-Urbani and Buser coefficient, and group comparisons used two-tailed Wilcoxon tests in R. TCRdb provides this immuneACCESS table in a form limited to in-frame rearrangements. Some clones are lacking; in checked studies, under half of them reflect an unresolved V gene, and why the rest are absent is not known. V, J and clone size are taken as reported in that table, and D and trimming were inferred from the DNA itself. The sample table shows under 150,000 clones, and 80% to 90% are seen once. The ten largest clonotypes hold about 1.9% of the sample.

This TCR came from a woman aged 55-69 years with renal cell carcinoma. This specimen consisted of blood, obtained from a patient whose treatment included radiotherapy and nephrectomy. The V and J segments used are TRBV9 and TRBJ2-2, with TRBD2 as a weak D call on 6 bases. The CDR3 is CASSVDGRVGGELFF. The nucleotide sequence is TGTGCCAGCAGCGTAGACGGGAGAGTGGGCGGGGAGCTGTTTTTT.